This TCR beta chain was identified during a study of cytomegalovirus exposure and HLA in healthy donors. Background on the study: The 120 validation repertoires matched the approximately 700 first-cohort repertoires in platform, a later analysis reported. General study results and limits: TCR beta chains numbering 164 were designated cytomegalovirus-associated.

This CDR3 contains 15 residues. J lost 1 base, V lost 2 bases, and 4 bases had no gene match. Per the germline V gene, CDR1 is MNHEY and CDR2 is SVGAGI. The approximately 120-subject validation cohort, separate from the 666-subject first cohort, included the donors. About this clone: The antigen is unknown.

Generated by immunoSEQ multiplex PCR, the TCRdb table keeps only in-frame clones and is missing some. In the table there are 150,000 to 200,000 clones, 75% to 90% of which are singletons. The receptor was derived from a man between 18 and 29 years old in good health and CMV-seropositive. The specimen was PBMCs. The rearrangement uses TRBV6-5 and TRBJ1-1; TRBD1 matches 7 bases. CDR3 DNA: TGTGCCAGCAGTTACGCCGGGACAGCGAACACTGAAGCTTTCTTT. Amino acid sequence: CASSYAGTANTEAFF.